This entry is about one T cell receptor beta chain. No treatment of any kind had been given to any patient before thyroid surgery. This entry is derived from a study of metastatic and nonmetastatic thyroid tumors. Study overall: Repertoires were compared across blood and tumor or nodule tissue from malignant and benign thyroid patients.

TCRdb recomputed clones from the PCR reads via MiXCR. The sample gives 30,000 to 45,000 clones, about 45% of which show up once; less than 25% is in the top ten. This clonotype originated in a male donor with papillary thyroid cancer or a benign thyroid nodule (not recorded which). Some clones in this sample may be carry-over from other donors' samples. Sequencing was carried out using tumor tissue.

The CDR3 DNA reads as TGTGCCAGCAGCTTAGTGGGTGCCTCTGGAAACACCATATATTTT. As protein: CASSLVGASGNTIYF. The chain links TRBV7-2 to TRBJ1-3; D unclear. With 1 base removed from V and 0 bases from J, the gap between germline ends came to 7 bases. This CDR3 comprises 15 residues. Germline CDR1 is SGHTA and CDR2 is FQGNSA.